This T cell receptor beta chain emerged from a study of technical replicates of blood from several donors (dated 2017 in TCRdb). This clone was seen a handful of times. Which antigen it targets is not known. Per-nucleotide qualities are absent, and no much larger clonotype sits a single base away. Library generation was performed with the immunoSEQ multiplex PCR assay. The table was pulled from immuneACCESS by TCRdb, which kept in-frame rearrangements only. Such tables lose some clones; where checked, under half of the loss comes from unresolved V genes, and the rest has no known cause. The sample table holds tens of thousands of clones, of which 90% to 95% were seen once. Over 4% of the sample is held by the ten biggest clonotypes. The CDR3 spans 15 residues, from the cysteine through the phenylalanine. Just CDR3 DNA is preserved here, 45 bases in frame from base 1. Trimming removed 1 base from V and 0 bases from J; the gene matches leave 4 bases unexplained. CDR1 and CDR2 (SGHDT, YYEEEE) derive from the germline V gene.

Recombination linked TRBV5-6 to TRBJ2-7, and TRBD2 matches 7 of the central bases. Sequencing input: PBMCs. The receptor was isolated from a human donor in good health. Some clones in this sample may be carry-over from other donors' samples. The CDR3 amino acid sequence is: CASSLQRGYSYEQYF. The nucleotide sequence reads TGTGCCAGCAGCTTGCAGCGGGGCTACTCCTACGAGCAGTACTTC. The full variable domain, completed from the reference TRBV5-6 and TRBJ2-7 proteins outside the CDR3, reads DAGVTQSPTHLIKTRGQQVTLRCSPKSGHDTVSWYQQALGQGPQFIFQYYEEEERQRGNFPDRFSGHQFPNYSSELNVNALLLGDSALYLCASSLQRGYSYEQYFGPGTRLTVT.